The clone carrying this T cell receptor beta chain was recorded a few times. CDR1 and CDR2 (germline): LGHNT, FRNRAP. The CDR3 contains 15 residues. Trimming removed 1 base at V and 1 base at J, with 10 bases between. The sample comes from a study of T-cell memory formation after mild COVID-19. TCRdb reanalysed the 5' RACE reads using MiXCR and keeps one entry per CDR3 protein. The sample holds 400,000 or so distinct CDR3 sequences, around 18% seen once. The chain has TRBV12-5 and TRBJ1-1, with D possibly TRBD1 on 5 matching bases. The sample consisted of PBMCs or a T cell subset sorted from them (not recorded which). The receptor's source is an adult woman who had mild COVID-19 (a few samples of this study predate the infection). Cell type and time point are not known. The CDR3 here is CASGLARQRNTEAFF. CDR3 bases: TGTGCTAGTGGTTTGGCAAGACAGAGGAACACTGAAGCTTTCTTT.